What follows is one T cell receptor (beta chain) and its context. Antigen specificity is unknown. Profiling relied on immunoSEQ multiplex PCR, and the TCRdb table lists in-frame clones only, not all of them. This table has 90,000 to 150,000 clones, roughly 90% appearing once. The sample originates from a study of T cell responses to AZD1222 COVID-19 vaccine. For the study at large: Both about-4-week and about-12-week second-dose recipients were combined. Findings and limits, study-wide: Repertoires were collected only later (after the peak T cell response had occurred). Spike-wide coverage was observed for vaccine-associated CD4 TCRs, with dominant responses at 160-218 and 743-854. Per reports, nearly half of all spike-specific TCRs target regions that are unmutated in variants.

The V and J ends lost 6 bases and 8 bases, in that order; junction bases with no gene match: 2. This CDR3 is 12 amino acids long. The germline V gene encodes CDR1 MDHEN and CDR2 SYDVKM. The sample in question was peripheral blood, obtained on day 0 of AZD1222 vaccination. The chain employs TRBV28 and TRBJ1-3, with TRBD1 matching 9 bases. The clonotype comes from an adult in good health. CDR3 region: CASRRQGDTIYF. The CDR3 DNA follows: TGTGCCAGCAGGAGACAGGGGGACACCATATATTTT.